The rows below give T cell receptor beta chains drawn from one sample of a study of cytotoxic CD8 clonotypes in ibrutinib-treated CLL. Method: immunoSEQ multiplex PCR; TCRdb's copy keeps in-frame clones and lacks some. The sample includes approximately 190,000 clones, around 75% of them seen just once. This specimen consisted of PBMCs, obtained after 12 months of ibrutinib treatment. The receptors derive from a human donor with chronic lymphocytic leukemia. CDR3s include the opening cysteine and the closing phenylalanine or tryptophan. Fields, in order: D gene, V gene, clone size, J gene, CDR3 protein, CDR3 DNA. A D gene is named only where the DNA matches it firmly. Some rows mark clone size as missing; the rest say once, few, many or name a class of expanded clone.

d_gene: -; v_gene: TRBV29-1; abundance: -; j_gene: TRBJ1-1; CDR3aa: CSVPSLTENTEAFF; CDR3nt: TGCAGCGTCCCGTCCTTAACAGAGAACACTGAAGCTTTCTTT
d_gene: -; v_gene: TRBV25-1; abundance: -; j_gene: TRBJ1-2; CDR3aa: CASSEVAANYGYTF; CDR3nt: TGTGCCAGCAGTGAAGTGGCAGCTAACTATGGCTACACCTTC
d_gene: -; v_gene: TRBV7-9; abundance: -; j_gene: TRBJ2-2; CDR3aa: CASSWRDSIHSGELFF; CDR3nt: TGTGCCAGCAGCTGGAGGGACTCGATACACAGCGGGGAGCTGTTTTTT
d_gene: -; v_gene: TRBV25-1; abundance: -; j_gene: TRBJ2-1; CDR3aa: CASSGQEQYNEQFF; CDR3nt: TGTGCCAGCAGTGGACAGGAGCAGTACAATGAGCAGTTCTTC
d_gene: -; v_gene: TRBV5-6; abundance: -; j_gene: TRBJ2-2; CDR3aa: CASSLDRATGELFF; CDR3nt: TGTGCCAGCAGCTTGGACAGGGCTACCGGGGAGCTGTTTTTT
d_gene: TRBD1; v_gene: TRBV7-2; abundance: -; j_gene: TRBJ2-1; CDR3aa: CASSVDRGLYNEQFF; CDR3nt: TGTGCCAGCAGCGTGGACAGGGGGTTATACAATGAGCAGTTCTTC
d_gene: TRBD2; v_gene: TRBV19; abundance: -; j_gene: TRBJ2-2; CDR3aa: CASRRTGRDTGELFF; CDR3nt: TGTGCCAGTAGAAGAACGGGGAGGGACACCGGGGAGCTGTTTTTT
d_gene: -; v_gene: TRBV15; abundance: -; j_gene: TRBJ2-7; CDR3aa: CATSRILNWPYEQYF; CDR3nt: TGTGCCACCAGCAGAATTCTAAACTGGCCCTACGAGCAGTACTTC
d_gene: -; v_gene: TRBV30; abundance: -; j_gene: TRBJ1-2; CDR3aa: CAWSEGSNYGYTF; CDR3nt: TGTGCCTGGAGTGAGGGGTCTAACTATGGCTACACCTTC
d_gene: TRBD1; v_gene: TRBV4-3; abundance: -; j_gene: TRBJ2-5; CDR3aa: CASSLQLQGTAETQYF; CDR3nt: TGCGCCAGCAGCCTACAACTACAGGGGACGGCAGAGACCCAGTACTTC
d_gene: TRBD2; v_gene: TRBV4-3; abundance: -; j_gene: TRBJ2-7; CDR3aa: CASSQGLSSGGYEQYF; CDR3nt: TGCGCCAGCAGCCAAGGTTTGTCTAGCGGAGGCTACGAGCAGTACTTC
d_gene: TRBD1; v_gene: TRBV5-6; abundance: -; j_gene: TRBJ1-5; CDR3aa: CASSLGQGLSNQPQHF; CDR3nt: TGTGCCAGCAGCTTGGGACAGGGGTTGAGCAATCAGCCCCAGCATTTT
d_gene: TRBD2; v_gene: TRBV2; abundance: -; j_gene: TRBJ2-7; CDR3aa: CASSEWSGGFSPEQYF; CDR3nt: TGTGCCAGCAGTGAGTGGAGCGGGGGCTTTAGTCCCGAGCAGTACTTC
d_gene: -; v_gene: TRBV6-4; abundance: -; j_gene: TRBJ1-4; CDR3aa: CARYRISGGNEKLFF; CDR3nt: TGTGCCCGCTATCGGATTAGTGGGGGGAATGAAAAACTGTTTTTT
d_gene: -; v_gene: TRBV29-1; abundance: -; j_gene: TRBJ1-3; CDR3aa: CSVDGISSGNTIYF; CDR3nt: TGCAGCGTTGACGGGATCTCCTCTGGAAACACCATATATTTT
d_gene: -; v_gene: TRBV18; abundance: -; j_gene: TRBJ1-4; CDR3aa: CASSLNSGTQGGPTNEKLFF; CDR3nt: TGTGCCAGCTCACTTAATTCCGGGACACAAGGCGGCCCAACTAATGAAAAACTGTTTTTT
d_gene: -; v_gene: TRBV29-1; abundance: -; j_gene: TRBJ2-1; CDR3aa: CSARLGPGGDEQFF; CDR3nt: TGCAGCGCTAGACTCGGCCCTGGCGGGGATGAGCAGTTCTTC
d_gene: -; v_gene: TRBV20-1; abundance: -; j_gene: TRBJ2-1; CDR3aa: CSLIRDNEQFF; CDR3nt: TGCAGCCTGATAAGAGACAATGAGCAGTTCTTC
d_gene: TRBD1; v_gene: TRBV30; abundance: few; j_gene: TRBJ2-1; CDR3aa: CAWSRWTGRNEQFF; CDR3nt: TGTGCCTGGAGTCGGTGGACAGGTCGCAATGAGCAGTTCTTC
d_gene: -; v_gene: TRBV7-2; abundance: few; j_gene: TRBJ2-5; CDR3aa: CASSPPPGLETQYF; CDR3nt: TGTGCCAGCAGCCCTCCTCCTGGTCTGGAGACCCAGTACTTC
d_gene: -; v_gene: TRBV15; abundance: once; j_gene: TRBJ1-5; CDR3aa: CATSRDGTPGQPQHF; CDR3nt: TGTGCCACCAGCAGAGATGGGACTCCGGGACAGCCCCAGCATTTT
d_gene: -; v_gene: TRBV27; abundance: -; j_gene: TRBJ1-2; CDR3aa: CASSFRGVGYGYTF; CDR3nt: TGTGCCAGCAGTTTTAGAGGGGTGGGTTATGGCTACACCTTC
d_gene: -; v_gene: TRBV5-4; abundance: -; j_gene: TRBJ1-5; CDR3aa: CASSGPDDQPQHF; CDR3nt: TGTGCCAGCAGCGGCCCCGACGATCAGCCCCAGCATTTT
d_gene: -; v_gene: TRBV7-9; abundance: -; j_gene: TRBJ2-7; CDR3aa: CASSLRYGGYEQYF; CDR3nt: TGTGCCAGCAGCCTCCGGTACGGGGGCTACGAGCAGTACTTC
d_gene: -; v_gene: TRBV27; abundance: -; j_gene: TRBJ1-4; CDR3aa: CASSSWHSGEKLFF; CDR3nt: TGTGCCAGCAGTTCATGGCACAGCGGAGAAAAACTGTTTTTT
d_gene: TRBD1; v_gene: TRBV11-2; abundance: -; j_gene: TRBJ2-2; CDR3aa: CASSQEGQGAGELFF; CDR3nt: TGTGCCAGCAGTCAAGAGGGACAGGGGGCCGGGGAGCTGTTTTTT
d_gene: -; v_gene: TRBV4-1; abundance: -; j_gene: TRBJ1-4; CDR3aa: CASSQDRITSTNEKLFF; CDR3nt: TGCGCCAGCAGCCAAGATCGGATCACTTCAACTAATGAAAAACTGTTTTTT
d_gene: TRBD2; v_gene: TRBV6-6; abundance: -; j_gene: TRBJ2-4; CDR3aa: CASSYGGGAKNIQYF; CDR3nt: TGTGCCAGCAGTTATGGCGGGGGAGCCAAAAACATTCAGTACTTC
d_gene: -; v_gene: TRBV7-3; abundance: -; j_gene: TRBJ2-1; CDR3aa: CASSPSGTRGDEQFF; CDR3nt: TGTGCCAGCAGCCCATCCGGGACTCGTGGCGATGAGCAGTTCTTC
d_gene: -; v_gene: TRBV27; abundance: few; j_gene: TRBJ1-3; CDR3aa: CASSFNSMWEQGSGNTIYF; CDR3nt: TGTGCCAGCAGTTTTAACTCTATGTGGGAACAGGGCTCTGGAAACACCATATATTTT
d_gene: TRBD2; v_gene: TRBV7-8; abundance: -; j_gene: TRBJ2-3; CDR3aa: CASSPVTSGGFGSTDTQYF; CDR3nt: TGTGCCAGCAGCCCCGTCACTAGCGGGGGTTTCGGGAGCACAGATACGCAGTATTTT
d_gene: TRBD1; v_gene: TRBV5-4; abundance: -; j_gene: TRBJ2-7; CDR3aa: CASSLARQGRYEQYF; CDR3nt: TGTGCCAGCAGCTTGGCGAGACAGGGGCGCTACGAGCAGTACTTC
d_gene: -; v_gene: TRBV2; abundance: -; j_gene: TRBJ2-7; CDR3aa: CASSVLGTYEQYF; CDR3nt: TGTGCCAGCAGTGTCCTCGGGACCTACGAGCAGTACTTC